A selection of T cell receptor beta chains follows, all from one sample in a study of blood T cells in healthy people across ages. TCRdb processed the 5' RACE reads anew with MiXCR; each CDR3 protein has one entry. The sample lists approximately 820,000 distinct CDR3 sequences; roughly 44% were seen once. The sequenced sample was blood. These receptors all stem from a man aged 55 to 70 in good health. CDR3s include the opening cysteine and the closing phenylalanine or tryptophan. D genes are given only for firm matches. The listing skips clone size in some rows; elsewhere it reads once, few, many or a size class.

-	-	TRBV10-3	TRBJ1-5	CAISESGGAGQPQHF	TGTGCCATCAGTGAGTCTGGGGGGGCTGGGCAGCCCCAGCATTTT
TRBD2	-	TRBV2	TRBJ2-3	CASRRTSGAGTDTQYF	TGCGCCAGCAGGCGAACTAGCGGGGCCGGCACAGATACGCAGTATTTT
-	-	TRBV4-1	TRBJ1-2	CASSQVGGSYGCTF	TGCGCCAGCAGCCAAGTGGGGGGCTCCTATGGCTGCACCTTC
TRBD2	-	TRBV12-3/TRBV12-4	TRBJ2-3	CASSFMRGGQGDTQYF	TGTGCCAGCAGTTTTATGCGGGGGGGCCAAGGAGATACGCAGTATTTT
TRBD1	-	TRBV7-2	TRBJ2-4	CASRSTGVRQYF	TGTGCCAGCAGGTCTACAGGGGTTCGGCAGTACTTC
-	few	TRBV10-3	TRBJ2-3	CAISSTEPSTDTQYF	TGTGCCATCAGTTCTACAGAACCTAGCACAGATACGCAGTATTTT
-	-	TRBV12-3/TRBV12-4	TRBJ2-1	CASSLDGNTYNEQFF	TGTGCCAGCAGCCTCGACGGTAATACCTACAATGAGCAGTTCTTC
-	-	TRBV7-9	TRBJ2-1	CASSLPSIGANEQFF	TGTGCCAGCAGCTTGCCATCGATCGGGGCCAATGAGCAGTTCTTC
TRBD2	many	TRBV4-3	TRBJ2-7	CASSRGLAGEQYF	TGCGCCAGCAGCCGCGGACTAGCGGGAGAGCAGTACTTC
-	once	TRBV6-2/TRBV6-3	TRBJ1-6	CATSDGNYNSPLHF	TGTGCCACCTCAGACGGAAACTATAATTCACCCCTCCACTTT
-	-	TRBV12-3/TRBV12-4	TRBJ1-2	CASSSGRIYGYTF	TGTGCCAGCAGTTCCGGACGTATCTATGGCTACACCTTC
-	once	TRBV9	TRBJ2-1	CATGPGYNEQFF	TGTGCCACCGGCCCCGGGTACAATGAGCAGTTCTTC
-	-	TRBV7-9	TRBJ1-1	CASRRSGGDTEAFF	TGTGCCAGCAGGCGGTCGGGGGGCGACACTGAAGCTTTCTTT
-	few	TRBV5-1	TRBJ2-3	CASSLTESTDTQYF	TGTGCCAGCAGTCTGACAGAAAGCACAGATACGCAGTATTTT
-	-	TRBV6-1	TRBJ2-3	CASRAHNSADTQYF	TGTGCCAGCAGAGCCCACAACAGCGCAGATACGCAGTATTTT
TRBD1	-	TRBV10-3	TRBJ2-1	CAITTGVDEQFF	TGTGCCATCACCACAGGGGTGGATGAGCAGTTCTTC
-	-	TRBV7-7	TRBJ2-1	CASSFRDRGDNEQFF	TGTGCTAGCAGTTTCCGGGACCGTGGAGACAATGAGCAGTTCTTC
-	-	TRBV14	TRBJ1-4	CASSQDRGFAKLFF	TGTGCCAGCAGCCAAGATAGGGGGTTTGCAAAACTGTTTTTT
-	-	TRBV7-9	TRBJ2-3	CASSPGRSPTSTDTQYF	TGTGCCAGCAGCCCCGGCCGGTCTCCAACTAGCACAGATACGCAGTATTTT
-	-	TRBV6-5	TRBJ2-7	CASSPRQLPYEQYF	TGTGCCAGCAGTCCGCGACAGCTACCCTACGAGCAGTACTTC
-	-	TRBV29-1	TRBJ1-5	CSAWAGFNQPQHF	TGCAGCGCCTGGGCAGGGTTCAATCAGCCCCAGCATTTT
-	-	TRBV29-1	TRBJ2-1	CSVRVGGQETQFF	TGCAGCGTTAGGGTGGGGGGTCAAGAGACCCAGTTCTTC
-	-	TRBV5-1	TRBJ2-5	CASSLAVGVGETQYF	TGCGCCAGCAGCTTGGCCGTCGGGGTTGGAGAGACCCAGTACTTC
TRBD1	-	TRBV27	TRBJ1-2	CASKRTGPYGYTF	TGTGCCAGCAAGAGGACAGGACCCTATGGCTACACCTTC
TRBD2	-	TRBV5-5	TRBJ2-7	CASSSSSGSYEQYF	TGTGCCAGCAGCTCCTCTAGCGGGAGCTACGAGCAGTACTTC
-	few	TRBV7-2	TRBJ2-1	CASSLVGPEQFF	TGTGCCAGCAGCTTAGTCGGTCCTGAGCAGTTCTTC
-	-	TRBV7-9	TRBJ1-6	CASSLATGRSPLHF	TGTGCCAGCAGCTTAGCAACAGGGCGTTCACCCCTCCACTTT
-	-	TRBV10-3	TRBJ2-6	CATFDSSGANVLTF	TGTGCCACCTTTGACTCCTCTGGGGCCAACGTCCTGACTTTC
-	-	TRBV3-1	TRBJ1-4	CASSPTKDPRWIEKLFF	TGTGCCAGCAGCCCGACAAAAGACCCCCGGTGGATAGAAAAACTGTTTTTT
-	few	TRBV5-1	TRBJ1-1	CASSLGGSSEAFF	TGCGCCAGCAGCCTGGGGGGGTCGTCAGAAGCTTTCTTT
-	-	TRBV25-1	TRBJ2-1	CASSEDRSEPNYNEQFF	TGTGCCAGCAGTGAGGATCGATCGGAGCCGAATTACAATGAGCAGTTCTTC
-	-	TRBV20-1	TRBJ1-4	CSARDGGGHEKLFF	TGCAGTGCTAGAGATGGCGGGGGGCATGAAAAACTGTTTTTT
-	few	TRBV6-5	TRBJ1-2	CASSPRLGYGYTF	TGTGCCAGCAGCCCCCGCCTGGGCTATGGCTACACCTTC
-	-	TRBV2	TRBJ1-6	CASRQYYNSPLHF	TGTGCCAGCAGACAGTATTATAATTCACCCCTCCACTTT
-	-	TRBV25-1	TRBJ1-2	CASSEFGGGYTF	TGTGCCAGCAGTGAATTTGGGGGTGGCTACACCTTC